The T cell receptor beta chain under discussion was sequenced for a study of cytomegalovirus exposure and HLA in healthy donors. Study in general: Tens of millions of unique TCRs, all from HLA-typed donors, were included in an early release of the data. The study's findings and limits: The authors confirmed in vitro that a few CMV-associated chains were specific for CMV antigens.

Primers for the PCR totalled 60 Vbeta and 13 Jbeta. Assay used: immunoSEQ multiplex PCR; TCRdb lists only in-frame clones, some missing. The table lists about 180,000 clones, roughly four fifths of them singletons. Germline V gene data show CDR1 as GTSNPN and CDR2 as SVGIG (reference sequence). The CDR3 has 11 residues. At the time of sampling, donors were nominally healthy, though unrecorded immune exposures were likely. Comments on this clone: Its antigen remains unidentified. Its ends do not fully match the called genes, so a read error is possible.

The specimen was PBMCs. The receptor's source is a male donor in good health and CMV-seronegative. The gene calls are TRBV30 and TRBJ1-6; the D is unclear. CDR3 residues: CAWSYSSPLHF. CDR3 sequence (DNA): TGTGCCTGGAGTTATAGTTCACCCCTCCACTTT.